This paragraph reports one T cell receptor (beta chain). This entry is derived from a study of shared clonotypes between healthy human individuals. In germline, CDR1 is MGHRA, CDR2 YSYEKL. This CDR3 has 14 amino acids. Trimming cost V 1 base and J 2 bases, with 8 bases left between them. The genomic DNA of each subset was split evenly across several immunoSEQ plates. Only in-frame clones appear in the TCRdb table, and some are missing; sequencing was by immunoSEQ multiplex PCR. The repertoire holds 2,500,000 or so clones, with over 85% as singletons. The chain carries TRBV4-1 and TRBJ2-5; a weak D match, TRBD2 (5 bases). This TCR derives from a man between 18 and 35 years old in good health. Some clones in this sample may be carry-over from other donors' samples. The sequencing input was naive CD4+ T cells from PBMCs. The subset: CD45RA+ positively selected. CDR3 nucleotide sequence: TGCGCCAGCAGCCAAGTAACGGGGCAAGAGACCCAGTACTTC. It translates to CASSQVTGQETQYF.